The rows below give T cell receptor beta chains drawn from one sample of a study of shared T cell receptors in the human thymus. TCRdb's table, derived via immunoSEQ multiplex PCR, lists solely in-frame clones and lacks some. The sample has more than 550,000 clones; 70% to 90% are singletons. The data were also submitted as part of a second study, on human thymus T cells.

Sequenced: thymocytes. The source of these receptors is a girl in the first two years of life with a congenital heart defect. Both conserved end residues are part of each CDR3. Fields, in order: J gene, D gene, clone size, V gene, CDR3 DNA, CDR3 protein. A D gene is named only where the DNA matches it firmly. Clone size is stated in some rows and not others, as once, few, many or a class when expanded.

j_call: TRBJ1-2
d_call: -
clone_size: few
v_call: TRBV10-3
cdr3_nt: TGTGCCATCAGTGAGTCGGGGCAGGGGACCCCTTGTAACTATGGCTACACCTTC
cdr3_aa: CAISESGQGTPCNYGYTF

j_call: TRBJ2-3
d_call: -
clone_size: -
v_call: TRBV4-3
cdr3_nt: TGCGCCAGCAGCCAAGAGGGGGGTGCGAGGGGACGGTCGGCTACGCAGTATTTT
cdr3_aa: CASSQEGGARGRSATQYF

j_call: TRBJ1-5
d_call: -
clone_size: -
v_call: TRBV30
cdr3_nt: TGTGCCTGGAGTTCAGGGTTCCAGCCCCAGCATTTT
cdr3_aa: CAWSSGFQPQHF

j_call: TRBJ2-3
d_call: -
clone_size: few
v_call: TRBV4-1
cdr3_nt: TGCGCCAGCAGCCAAGATGTCCACTCTCCAGACAGGACTAGCACAGATACGCAGTATTTT
cdr3_aa: CASSQDVHSPDRTSTDTQYF

j_call: TRBJ1-2
d_call: -
clone_size: -
v_call: TRBV5-1
cdr3_nt: TGCGCCAGCAGCTTTGACGGGTTTAACTATGGCTACACCTTC
cdr3_aa: CASSFDGFNYGYTF

j_call: TRBJ2-1
d_call: TRBD2
clone_size: -
v_call: TRBV7-9
cdr3_nt: TGTGCCAGCAGCCCCCCGGGGAGGGGAGATGAGCAGTTCTTC
cdr3_aa: CASSPPGRGDEQFF

j_call: TRBJ1-4
d_call: TRBD1
clone_size: -
v_call: TRBV14
cdr3_nt: TGTGCCAGCAGCCCCTATACAGGGGGCGCGGAGGAAGAAAAACTGTTTTTT
cdr3_aa: CASSPYTGGAEEEKLFF

j_call: TRBJ1-2
d_call: -
clone_size: -
v_call: TRBV28
cdr3_nt: TGTGCCAGCAGTCACACAGGGACCTATGGCTACACCTTC
cdr3_aa: CASSHTGTYGYTF

j_call: TRBJ1-6
d_call: -
clone_size: few
v_call: TRBV28
cdr3_nt: TGTGCCAGCAGTTTTCTTAACTCCTATAATTCACCCCTCCACTTT
cdr3_aa: CASSFLNSYNSPLHF

j_call: TRBJ2-1
d_call: -
clone_size: few
v_call: TRBV19
cdr3_nt: TGTGCCAGTAGTATTATCGGTAAAGGTCGGAGCTCCTACAATGAGCAGTTCTTC
cdr3_aa: CASSIIGKGRSSYNEQFF

j_call: TRBJ1-1
d_call: -
clone_size: -
v_call: TRBV7-9
cdr3_nt: TGTGCCAGCAGCTTAGCAGGGAGGTTGGAAGCTTTCTTT
cdr3_aa: CASSLAGRLEAFF

j_call: TRBJ1-3
d_call: -
clone_size: -
v_call: TRBV10-2
cdr3_nt: TGCGCCAGCAGTGCAACCCCGGGAAATCAAGCAGGAAACACCATATATTTT
cdr3_aa: CASSATPGNQAGNTIYF

j_call: TRBJ2-1
d_call: TRBD2
clone_size: -
v_call: TRBV6-1
cdr3_nt: TGTGCCAGCACTGGGGGGGCCTACAATGAGCAGTTCTTC
cdr3_aa: CASTGGAYNEQFF

j_call: TRBJ2-7
d_call: -
clone_size: few
v_call: TRBV19
cdr3_nt: TGTGCCAGTAGTATACAGGGCAGACGTACACTGGGCGAGCAGTACTTC
cdr3_aa: CASSIQGRRTLGEQYF

j_call: TRBJ1-4
d_call: TRBD1
clone_size: -
v_call: TRBV2
cdr3_nt: TGTGCCAGTGGGGAACAGGGGGACGAAAAACTGTTTTTT
cdr3_aa: CASGEQGDEKLFF

j_call: TRBJ1-1
d_call: TRBD1
clone_size: few
v_call: TRBV2
cdr3_nt: TGTGCCAGCAGTGATAGGACCAGGGACAGTGAAGCTTTCTTT
cdr3_aa: CASSDRTRDSEAFF

j_call: TRBJ2-7
d_call: -
clone_size: -
v_call: TRBV6-5
cdr3_nt: TGTGCCAGCAGCCCCTCGGGGGTTGTCTACGAGCAGTACTTC
cdr3_aa: CASSPSGVVYEQYF

j_call: TRBJ2-4
d_call: -
clone_size: -
v_call: TRBV6-1
cdr3_nt: TGTGCCAGCAGTGACCTGGACAGCCGCCCGGAAGAAAACATTCAGTACTTC
cdr3_aa: CASSDLDSRPEENIQYF

j_call: TRBJ2-2
d_call: TRBD1
clone_size: -
v_call: TRBV5-6
cdr3_nt: TGTGCCAGCAGCTTGAGGGACAGCTTCGGAACGGGGACCGGGGAGCTGTTTTTT
cdr3_aa: CASSLRDSFGTGTGELFF

j_call: TRBJ1-1
d_call: -
clone_size: -
v_call: TRBV27
cdr3_nt: TGTGCCAGCAGCCCAATAAGGGGAGGGAACACTGAAGCTTTCTTT
cdr3_aa: CASSPIRGGNTEAFF

j_call: TRBJ1-6
d_call: -
clone_size: -
v_call: TRBV7-2
cdr3_nt: TGTGCCAGCAGCTTACAAGCGGGGCAGAACTCCTATAATTCACCCCTCCACTTT
cdr3_aa: CASSLQAGQNSYNSPLHF

j_call: TRBJ2-1
d_call: TRBD2
clone_size: -
v_call: TRBV9
cdr3_nt: TGTGCCAGCAGCAGGGAGGGCCTTTACAATGAGCAGTTCTTC
cdr3_aa: CASSREGLYNEQFF

j_call: TRBJ2-7
d_call: -
clone_size: -
v_call: TRBV7-9
cdr3_nt: TGTGCCAGCAGCTCATCAAACAGGGCCTCCTACGAGCAGTACTTC
cdr3_aa: CASSSSNRASYEQYF

j_call: TRBJ1-1
d_call: TRBD1
clone_size: -
v_call: TRBV4-1
cdr3_nt: TGCGCCAGCAGCCAAGAACGGGCAGGGGGCACTGAAGCTTTCTTT
cdr3_aa: CASSQERAGGTEAFF

j_call: TRBJ1-5
d_call: TRBD1
clone_size: -
v_call: TRBV7-2
cdr3_nt: TGTGCCAGCCGACAGGGATTTGAGGAGGGTCAGCCCCAGCATTTT
cdr3_aa: CASRQGFEEGQPQHF

j_call: TRBJ1-2
d_call: TRBD1
clone_size: -
v_call: TRBV27
cdr3_nt: TGTGCCAGCAGGAGGACAGGGAATGTTGGCTACACCTTC
cdr3_aa: CASRRTGNVGYTF

j_call: TRBJ1-5
d_call: TRBD1
clone_size: -
v_call: TRBV18
cdr3_nt: TGTGCCAGCTCACCAACCAGTTCCCGGGACAGGGTCAATCAGCCCCAGCATTTT
cdr3_aa: CASSPTSSRDRVNQPQHF

j_call: TRBJ1-2
d_call: TRBD1
clone_size: -
v_call: TRBV30
cdr3_nt: TGTGCCTGGAGTGTATTGGGACAGGGGGCTTCCTATGGCTACACCTTC
cdr3_aa: CAWSVLGQGASYGYTF

j_call: TRBJ1-1
d_call: TRBD1
clone_size: -
v_call: TRBV27
cdr3_nt: TGTGCCAGCAGAGGGGTCGGTAGGACAGGGATCACTGAAGCTTTCTTT
cdr3_aa: CASRGVGRTGITEAFF

j_call: TRBJ1-3
d_call: -
clone_size: -
v_call: TRBV7-3
cdr3_nt: TGTGCCAGCAGCTTATCTACCTCTGGAAACACCATATATTTT
cdr3_aa: CASSLSTSGNTIYF

j_call: TRBJ1-2
d_call: TRBD1
clone_size: once
v_call: TRBV29-1
cdr3_nt: TGCAGCGCGCAGGGGGCAGAAAACTATGGCTACACCTTC
cdr3_aa: CSAQGAENYGYTF

j_call: TRBJ2-1
d_call: -
clone_size: once
v_call: TRBV5-1
cdr3_nt: TGCGCCAGCAGCTTGGTTTTGGGCGCCGAGGGTGAGCAGTTCTTC
cdr3_aa: CASSLVLGAEGEQFF

j_call: TRBJ1-1
d_call: -
clone_size: -
v_call: TRBV18
cdr3_nt: TGTGCCAGCTCACCCCTAGACAGGTGGGGCACTGAAGCTTTCTTT
cdr3_aa: CASSPLDRWGTEAFF